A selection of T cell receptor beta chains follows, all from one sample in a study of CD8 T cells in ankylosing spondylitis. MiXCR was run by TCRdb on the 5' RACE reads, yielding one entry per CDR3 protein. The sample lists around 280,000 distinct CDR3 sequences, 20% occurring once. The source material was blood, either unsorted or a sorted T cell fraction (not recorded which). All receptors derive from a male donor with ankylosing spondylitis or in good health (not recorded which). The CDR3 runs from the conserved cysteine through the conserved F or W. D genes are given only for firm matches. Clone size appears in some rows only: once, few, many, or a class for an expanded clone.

CASSPGRWNGYTF TGTGCCAGCAGCCCGGGGAGGTGGAATGGCTACACCTTC few TRBV6-1 - TRBJ1-2
CASSLRGEKFF TGTGCCAGCAGTTTACGGGGGGAGAAGTTCTTC - TRBV12-3/TRBV12-4 TRBD2 TRBJ2-1
CSASGTIETQYF TGCAGCGCATCCGGGACCATAGAGACCCAGTACTTC many TRBV29-1 - TRBJ2-5
CSAPDSRSYNEQFF TGCAGTGCTCCCGACTCCCGCTCCTACAATGAGCAGTTCTTC many TRBV20-1 - TRBJ2-1
CASGLVPPPTGPVGSDTQYF TGCGCCAGCGGCTTGGTCCCCCCTCCCACAGGGCCAGTAGGATCAGATACGCAGTATTTT - TRBV5-1 - TRBJ2-3
CSVDEGSGNEQFF TGCAGCGTTGATGAGGGCTCTGGGAATGAGCAGTTCTTC - TRBV29-1 - TRBJ2-1
CASRVEGGRTGELFF TGTGCCAGCAGGGTCGAAGGGGGTCGTACCGGGGAGCTGTTTTTT many TRBV27 - TRBJ2-2
CASSVPDRAGNTIYF TGTGCCAGCAGCGTCCCGGACAGGGCTGGAAACACCATATATTTT few TRBV9 TRBD1 TRBJ1-3
CSARDPLGGARRVFF TGCAGTGCTAGAGACCCTCTTGGGGGGGCCCGGAGGGTGTTCTTC few TRBV20-1 - TRBJ2-1
CAISPRGPNSPLHF TGTGCCATCTCGCCGCGGGGGCCAAATTCACCCCTCCACTTT few TRBV10-3 - TRBJ1-6
CAISESPGGGTEAFF TGTGCCATCAGTGAGTCCCCCGGGGGGGGCACTGAAGCTTTCTTT - TRBV10-3 - TRBJ1-1
CATSLSQGQETQYF TGTGCCACCAGCCTCTCACAGGGTCAAGAGACCCAGTACTTC few TRBV15 - TRBJ2-5
CASSQGFRLGGPNTGELFF TGTGCCAGCAGCCAAGGTTTTCGTCTTGGTGGACCGAACACCGGGGAGCTGTTTTTT - TRBV14 - TRBJ2-2
CASSPGPNNEQFF TGTGCTAGCAGCCCGGGACCGAACAATGAGCAGTTCTTC many TRBV7-7 - TRBJ2-1
CASSVAGRGNQPQHF TGTGCCAGCAGTGTAGCTGGGCGCGGCAATCAGCCCCAGCATTTT - TRBV28 - TRBJ1-5
CASSPSGLGYTF TGTGCCAGCAGCCCTTCGGGGTTGGGCTACACCTTC few TRBV12-3/TRBV12-4 - TRBJ1-2
CASRGDRGNQPQHF TGTGCCAGCAGGGGGGACAGGGGCAATCAGCCCCAGCATTTT - TRBV2 TRBD1 TRBJ1-5
CASSSVGGGNQPQHF TGTGCCAGCAGTAGCGTTGGGGGCGGCAATCAGCCCCAGCATTTT few TRBV6-1 - TRBJ1-5
CSARLAESSPLHF TGCAGTGCTAGACTGGCGGAGTCTTCACCCCTCCACTTT - TRBV20-1 - TRBJ1-6
CSVGLGTRELFF TGCAGCGTTGGGTTGGGCACCCGAGAGCTGTTTTTT many TRBV29-1 - TRBJ2-2
CASSPGIVSYNEQFF TGTGCCAGCAGCCCGGGGATAGTATCCTACAATGAGCAGTTCTTC few TRBV7-3 - TRBJ2-1
CASIQGTGELFF TGTGCCAGCATTCAGGGGACCGGGGAGCTGTTTTTT - TRBV12-3/TRBV12-4 - TRBJ2-2
CASSLGQTTNEKLFF TGCGCCAGCAGCTTGGGACAGACAACAAATGAAAAACTGTTTTTT - TRBV5-1 - TRBJ1-4
CASSLAHTTGNTEAFF TGTGCCAGCAGCTTGGCCCATACGACAGGGAACACTGAAGCTTTCTTT - TRBV5-5 - TRBJ1-1
CSVQLDDPFQANYGYTF TGCAGCGTCCAACTGGACGATCCCTTCCAAGCTAACTATGGCTACACCTTC - TRBV29-1 - TRBJ1-2
CASSHRESSEKLFF TGTGCCAGCAGCCACCGGGAGAGCAGTGAAAAACTGTTTTTT - TRBV3-1 - TRBJ1-4
CASSTTTGNTIYF TGTGCCAGCAGCACAACAACTGGAAACACCATATATTTT many TRBV12-3/TRBV12-4 - TRBJ1-3
CASSLWTGGGGYTF TGTGCCAGCAGTTTATGGACAGGGGGCGGTGGCTACACCTTC few TRBV28 TRBD1 TRBJ1-2
CSVEDSGRNYGYTF TGCAGCGTTGAAGATTCGGGACGGAACTATGGCTACACCTTC - TRBV29-1 - TRBJ1-2
CSVDVGEGYTF TGCAGCGTTGACGTGGGCGAAGGCTACACCTTC - TRBV29-1 - TRBJ1-2
CASSLPSTGELFF TGTGCCAGCAGCTTACCGAGCACCGGGGAGCTGTTTTTT - TRBV7-9 - TRBJ2-2
CSARDLNVYNEQFF TGCAGTGCTAGAGATCTAAATGTGTACAATGAGCAGTTCTTC few TRBV20-1 - TRBJ2-1
CASGDRGRETQYF TGTGCCAGTGGAGACAGGGGGCGGGAGACCCAGTACTTC - TRBV19 TRBD1 TRBJ2-5
CASGTGPLNEKLFF TGCGCCAGCGGCACCGGACCTCTGAATGAAAAACTGTTTTTT few TRBV5-1 - TRBJ1-4
CASSLERTAWGTEAFF TGTGCCAGCAGCTTAGAGAGGACAGCTTGGGGCACTGAAGCTTTCTTT - TRBV11-2 - TRBJ1-1
CASSSGQSTDTQYF TGCGCCAGCAGCTCGGGACAAAGCACAGATACGCAGTATTTT many TRBV5-1 - TRBJ2-3
CASRIDRISYGYTF TGCGCCAGCCGTATTGACAGGATTTCGTATGGCTACACCTTC many TRBV5-1 - TRBJ1-2
CASSWGGSTEAFF TGTGCCAGCAGTTGGGGGGGGAGCACTGAAGCTTTCTTT - TRBV27 - TRBJ1-1
CASSLRGADTEAFF TGTGCCAGCAGTTTGCGGGGGGCGGACACTGAAGCTTTCTTT many TRBV12-3/TRBV12-4 - TRBJ1-1
CASNKERDSPLHF TGTGCCAGCAACAAAGAAAGGGATTCACCCCTCCACTTT - TRBV27 - TRBJ1-6
CSAPLAGTKETQYF TGCAGTGCCCCCCTAGCGGGGACCAAAGAGACCCAGTACTTC - TRBV20-1 TRBD2 TRBJ2-5
CASSQDWGSTQDTQYF TGTGCCAGCAGCCAAGATTGGGGTAGCACCCAAGATACGCAGTATTTT - TRBV3-1 - TRBJ2-3
CSVEERHHRGLAGAVGELFF TGCAGCGTTGAAGAACGACACCACAGGGGTCTAGCGGGAGCGGTCGGGGAGCTGTTTTTT - TRBV29-1 TRBD2 TRBJ2-2
CASSLGGSTPKGNEQFF TGTGCCAGCAGCTTAGGGGGCTCGACACCAAAGGGGAATGAGCAGTTCTTC - TRBV7-8 - TRBJ2-1
CASSLGPQGASGNTIYF TGCGCCAGCAGCTTGGGCCCACAGGGGGCCTCTGGAAACACCATATATTTT - TRBV5-1 TRBD1 TRBJ1-3
CASSGLPGKLFF TGTGCCAGCAGTGGCCTCCCGGGGAAACTGTTTTTT - TRBV25-1 - TRBJ1-4
CASSYRGDTIYF TGTGCCAGCAGTTATCGAGGAGACACCATATATTTT many TRBV6-2/TRBV6-3 - TRBJ1-3
CASSEWQGNEQFF TGTGCCAGCAGTGAGTGGCAGGGAAATGAGCAGTTCTTC - TRBV2 - TRBJ2-1